A selection of T cell receptor beta chains follows, all from one sample in a study of T cell repertoires in cytomegalovirus infection. Antigen specificity for these receptors is unknown. TCRdb independently ran MiXCR on the reads; one entry per CDR3 protein. The sample shows roughly 350,000 distinct CDR3 sequences, about a third of them seen only once. The sequences come from cultured PBMCs, collected from culture after CMV antigen stimulation. These receptors came from a human donor in good health (CMV status not recorded). Some clones in this sample may be carry-over from other donors' samples. Each CDR3 is given with its conserved first and last residue. The size of a clone is reported for some rows only, either as once, few or many, or as a class for expanded clones.

TRBV7-2 | many | CASSRDFTDTQYF
TRBV5-4 | - | CASSTGQAAGGRAFF
TRBV7-2 | many | CASSLGTGSKGYTF
TRBV7-2 | few | CASSSQTSGDQFF
TRBV19 | few | CASSFRDTGLSYEQYF
TRBV7-3 | - | CASSPWGQLETQYF
TRBV7-2 | - | CASSRGQGPTYEQYF
TRBV28 | - | CASSLFSSNGNTGELFF
TRBV4-1 | few | CASRDYNYGYTF
TRBV6-6 | - | CASSYSDGRYSNQPQHF
TRBV4-3 | - | CASSHPGNYGYTF
TRBV3-1 | - | CASSHRGQDEKLFF
TRBV29-1 | many | CSVQGGSYNEQFF
TRBV11-2 | - | CASSLSDRGSGIFDEQFF
TRBV12-3/TRBV12-4 | - | CASSSWTGGDTQYF
TRBV27 | few | CASNLRGGRDTEAFF
TRBV4-3 | - | CASSQRGGSKDEQFF
TRBV4-3 | few | CASSQDPQRAHNEQFF
TRBV12-3/TRBV12-4 | few | CASSTSGDEQFF
TRBV12-3/TRBV12-4 | - | CASSLFLASGHTGELFF
TRBV6-6 | few | CASSYSNSGSSYEQYF
TRBV2 | - | CASSRGRPQHF